Each of the 10 T cell receptor beta chains below was sequenced from the same sample in a study of blood T cell repertoires in COVID-19. Sequencing was performed with immunoSEQ multiplex PCR; in TCRdb, only in-frame clones are kept and a portion is missing. Of about 270,000 clones listed, about 89% are singletons. The sample was PBMCs or T cells enriched from blood (not recorded which). All receptors derive from a woman aged 18 to 35 who had recovered from COVID-19.

Regarding this clone: One junction end disagrees with the germline gene, perhaps due to a read error. V is TRBV11-2 and J is TRBJ2-3; TRBD2 might be the D (5 bases). The CDR3 sequence is 15 residues long. Germline lookup yields CDR1 SGHAT and CDR2 FQNNGV. The DNA of the CDR3 is TGTGCCAGCAACTTAGGACTCCCGATCACAGATACGCAGTATTTT. Protein sequence: CASNLGLPITDTQYF.

The V and J genes are TRBV9 and TRBJ1-4; TRBD1 aligns across 10 bases. CDR1 and CDR2 from the germline V gene are SGDLS and YYNGEE. V trimming: 4 bases; J trimming: 2 bases; junction bases outside the gene matches: 8. This CDR3 is 17 amino acids long. The CDR3 DNA sequence: TGTGCCAGCAGCCCCGGCCGGACAGGGGGGACTAATGAAAAACTGTTTTTT. Encoded protein: CASSPGRTGGTNEKLFF.

This clone was found once. The V and J genes are TRBV5-1 and TRBJ2-3; the match to TRBD1 covers 9 bases. In germline, CDR1 is SGHRS, CDR2 YFSETQ. J gave up 5 bases and V 0 bases, and 7 bases lay outside the gene matches. The CDR3 is made up of 16 amino acids. The DNA for the CDR3 is TGCGCCAGCAGCTTGGCGGGACAGGGTTTGGGAGATACGCAGTATTTT. The encoded protein is CASSLAGQGLGDTQYF.

The CDR3 nucleotides are TGCGCCAGCAGCTTGGACAGGGCTGGAAACACCATATATTTT. It yields the protein CASSLDRAGNTIYF. This chain joins TRBV5-1 and TRBJ1-3; the D gene is possibly TRBD1 (6 bases). Per the germline V gene, CDR1 is SGHRS and CDR2 is YFSETQ. V lost 0 bases to trimming and J lost 2 bases, with 6 bases between them. This CDR3 has 14 amino acids.

The chain combines TRBV27 with TRBJ1-5, with no clear D. CDR1 and CDR2 (germline): MNHEY, SMNVEV (reference sequence). The CDR3 runs 13 residues. The V end was cut by 6 bases, the J end by 3 bases, with 9 bases between. CDR3 in DNA: TGTGCCAGCAGGTCAGGATTCAATCAGCCCCAGCATTTT. Translated: CASRSGFNQPQHF.

The rearrangement joins TRBV19 to TRBJ1-4; 8 nucleotides align to TRBD1. CDR3 length: 16 amino acids. J gave up 7 bases and V 7 bases, and 14 bases lay outside the gene matches. Per germline, CDR1 LNHDA and CDR2 SQIVND (reference sequence). The CDR3, as DNA: TGTGCCAGTAAAGGGAACCCTCAGGGGGCCCTTGAAAAACTGTTTTTT. It specifies CASKGNPQGALEKLFF.

The chain recombines TRBV5-8 with TRBJ2-5; TRBD2 agrees at 10 bases. This CDR3 spans 15 amino acids. Germline lookup yields CDR1 SGHTS and CDR2 YDEGEE. V was clipped by 4 bases and J by 2 bases; unmatched bases: 5. The CDR3, as DNA: TGTGCCAGCAGCACAACTAGCGGGGCACAAGAGACCCAGTACTTC. Its translation is CASSTTSGAQETQYF.

The V call is TRBV3-1 (or the pseudogene TRBV3-2), the J call TRBJ2-7; D may be TRBD2 (6 bases). V dropped 4 bases and J dropped 2 bases, with 15 bases sitting between them. Germline V lookup: CDR1 LGHDT, CDR2 YNNKEL (reference sequence). The CDR3 contains 15 residues. CDR3 residues: CASSLELEGTYEQYF. CDR3 in DNA: TGTGCCAGCAGCCTGGAGCTGGAGGGAACCTACGAGCAGTACTTC.

A single count supports this clone. This chain links TRBV7-2 with TRBJ1-2; D remains ambiguous. The germline gives CDR1 SGHTA, CDR2 FQGNSA. The CDR3 is 18 residues long. With 5 bases removed from V and 4 bases from J, the gap between germline ends came to 26 bases. The CDR3 DNA follows: TGTGCCAGCAGCATTAAAACAAGTGCCGTTTCCTTCTCCTATGGCTACACCTTC. Its protein is CASSIKTSAVSFSYGYTF.

V usage is TRBV6-4 and J usage is TRBJ2-7; D is ambiguous. Trimming shortened V by 5 bases and J by 0 bases, and 8 bases separated the two germline ends. The CDR3 has 13 residues. Germline V gives CDR1 MRHNA, CDR2 SNTAGT. The CDR3 DNA follows: TGTGCCAGCAGTAACGTCAGCTCCTACGAGCAGTACTTC. Amino acid sequence: CASSNVSSYEQYF.